These 29 T cell receptor beta chains originate from one sample sequenced in a study of CD8+CD57+ T cells in acquired aplastic anemia. Only patients with CD8+CD57+ cell expansion on flow cytometry were chosen for sequencing. The study profiled TCR beta VDJ and CDR3 using genomic DNA as template. TCRdb reprocessed the reads with MiXCR, giving one entry per CDR3 protein. The sample contains more than 200,000 distinct CDR3 sequences, about half of which appear only once. Input material: sorted CD4+, CD8+, or CD8+CD57+ T cells (not recorded which) from PBMCs. The origin of the receptors is a human donor with aplastic anemia.

The chain has TRBV5-8 and TRBJ2-1; perhaps D is TRBD1 or TRBD2 (5 bases each). V was shortened by 5 bases and J by 5 bases, with 17 bases between the two germline ends. The CDR3 has 15 amino acids. Germline CDR1 and CDR2: SGHTS and YDEGEE. The CDR3 here is CASRSLGSGHNEQFF. The CDR3 nucleotides are TGTGCCAGCAGGTCCCTTGGGTCGGGGCACAATGAGCAGTTCTTC.

This rearrangement joins TRBV13 to TRBJ2-7; D gene ambiguous. The CDR3 has 12 residues. Trimming pared 9 bases from V and 5 bases from J, leaving 14 bases between. CDR1 and CDR2 from the germline V gene are PRHDT and FYEKMQ (reference sequence). For the CDR3, the DNA is TGTGCCAGACCTTTTTCCGCCAACGAGCAGTACTTC. The encoded protein is CARPFSANEQYF.

This clonotype was seen repeatedly, ten times or more. V and J are TRBV5-8 and TRBJ1-1, with TRBD1 matching 8 bases. CDR3 size: 15 residues. V trimming: 2 bases; J trimming: 0 bases; junction bases outside the gene matches: 3. Per germline, CDR1 SGHTS and CDR2 YDEGEE. The CDR3 nucleotides read TGTGCCAGCAGCTTCTACAGGGGGATGAACACTGAAGCTTTCTTT. It encodes CASSFYRGMNTEAFF.

The chain links TRBV20-1 to TRBJ2-7; D might be TRBD1 (5 bases). The CDR3 is made up of 11 amino acids. From germline, CDR1 is DFQATT and CDR2 SNEGSKA (reference sequence). V was cut by 2 bases and J by 3 bases, with 5 bases left in between. Here the CDR3 reads CSARQGYEQYF. The CDR3 DNA reads TGCAGTGCTAGACAGGGCTACGAGCAGTACTTC.

There are many counts of this clonotype. The chain recombines TRBV5-1 with TRBJ2-1; maybe TRBD1 (6 bases). Germline V gives CDR1 SGHRS, CDR2 YFSETQ. V gave up 4 bases and J gave up 5 bases, with 10 bases separating them. The CDR3 is 13 residues long. The CDR3, as DNA: TGCGCCAGCAGCCGGACAGTCAACAATGAGCAGTTCTTC. This gives the protein CASSRTVNNEQFF.

V and J are TRBV20-1 and TRBJ1-5; 9 positions agree with TRBD1. Germline values: CDR1 DFQATT, CDR2 SNEGSKA (reference sequence). The V segment lost 3 bases and the J segment 4 bases; nucleotides outside the gene matches: 7. CDR3 length: 15 residues. The CDR3 bases are TGCAGTGCTAGTAAGGGGACAGGGATAAATCAGCCCCAGCATTTT. It is translated as CSASKGTGINQPQHF.

In its sample, this clonotype was seen many times. The rearrangement links TRBV7-9 to TRBJ2-3, with TRBD1 as a possible D gene (5 bases). The CDR3 length is 14 residues. The V end was cut by 5 bases, the J end by 3 bases, with 12 bases between. Germline V gene data show CDR1 as SEHNR and CDR2 as FQNEAQ (reference sequence). DNA for the CDR3: TGTGCCAGCAGCCTCCAAGGGGAAACAGATACGCAGTATTTT. Residues: CASSLQGETDTQYF.

Comments on this clonotype: The junction departs from the called germline gene at one end, perhaps through a read error. The V and J genes are TRBV7-3 and TRBJ2-1; 8 positions match TRBD2. The germline gives CDR1 SGHTA, CDR2 FQGTGA. CDR3 size: 16 residues. This CDR3 reads CASSSPGTSSYNEQFF. DNA for the CDR3: TGCGCCAGCAGCTCCCCCGGGACTAGCTCCTACAATGAGCAGTTCTTC. Together with reference TRBV7-3 and TRBJ2-1, the CDR3 gives the full variable domain: GAGVSQTPSNKVTEKGKYVELRCDPISGHTALYWYRQSLGQGPEFLIYFQGTGAADDSGLPNDRFFAVRPEGSVSTLKIQRTERGDSAVYLCASSSPGTSSYNEQFFGPGTRLTVL.

The chain links TRBV7-2 to TRBJ1-6; 9 nucleotides agree with TRBD1. Germline-derived CDR1 and CDR2 are SGHTA and FQGNSA. With 6 bases clipped from V and 7 bases from J, the junction kept 10 bases outside the gene matches. This CDR3 is 16 amino acids long. The CDR3 here is CASSEGGTGRNSPLHF. The CDR3, as DNA: TGTGCCAGCAGTGAAGGGGGGACAGGGAGAAATTCACCCCTCCACTTT.

CDR3 DNA sequence: TGTGCCAGCAGCTTAGCGAGGGGGACGAACAATGAGCAGTTCTTC. It codes for CASSLARGTNNEQFF. V is TRBV7-2 and J is TRBJ2-1, with D perhaps matching TRBD1 (6 bases). CDR3 length equals 15 residues. V lost 0 bases and J lost 5, with 11 bases in between. Germline V gives CDR1 SGHTA, CDR2 FQGNSA.

As to this clonotype: Mismatch with germline at one junction end may stem from a read error. The chain is built from TRBV7-2 and TRBJ2-7; 9 positions match TRBD1. CDR1 and CDR2 (germline): SGHTA, FQGNSA. The length of the CDR3 is 14 residues. CDR3 nucleotide sequence: TGCGCCAGCAGCTTAGGGACAGGGCAAGGCGAGCAGTACTTC. Its translation: CASSLGTGQGEQYF. Full variable domain (rest looked up from reference TRBV7-2 and TRBJ2-7): GAGVSQSPSNKVTEKGKDVELRCDPISGHTALYWYRQSLGQGLEFLIYFQGNSAPDKSGLPSDRFSAERTGGSVSTLTIQRTQQEDSAVYLCASSLGTGQGEQYFGPGTRLTVT.

This clonotype was observed a single time. Given a much more abundant clone one base away, this may be a read error. The J gene is TRBJ1-3, the V gene TRBV6-1; D call uncertain. CDR3 length: 13 amino acids. CDR1 is MNHNS and CDR2 is SASEGT in the germline V gene. DNA of the CDR3: TGTGCCAGCATCGGACCAGGTCGAAACACCATACATTTT. Residues: CASIGPGRNTIHF.

This chain links TRBV2 with TRBJ2-3, with D perhaps TRBD2 (5 bases). V was trimmed by 6 bases and J by 3 bases, leaving 16 bases between them. Germline lookup yields CDR1 SNHLY and CDR2 FYNNEI. This CDR3 spans 15 amino acids. The CDR3 sequence is CASRGGGVGTDTQYF. CDR3 sequence (DNA): TGTGCCAGCAGAGGAGGTGGCGTAGGGACAGATACGCAGTATTTT. Together with reference TRBV2 and TRBJ2-3, the CDR3 gives the full variable domain: EPEVTQTPSHQVTQMGQEVILRCVPISNHLYFYWYRQILGQKVEFLVSFYNNEISEKSEIFDDQFSVERPDGSNFTLKIRSTKLEDSAMYFCASRGGGVGTDTQYFGPGTRLTVL.

CDR3 sequence (DNA): TGTGCCAGCAGCTCCTCAGGGGGCGCTGGGGCCAACGTCCTGACTTTC. It encodes CASSSSGGAGANVLTF. The rearrangement links TRBV7-3 to TRBJ2-6, with TRBD1 matching 8 bases. Trimming removed 4 bases from V and 2 bases from J; junction bases left unmatched: 4. Germline V lookup: CDR1 SGHTA, CDR2 FQGTGA. This CDR3 spans 16 amino acids.

The chain couples TRBV9 to TRBJ2-6; D perhaps matches TRBD1 (6 bases). The CDR3 extends over 16 amino acids. Looked up from germline, CDR1 is SGDLS and CDR2 is YYNGEE. The V end was cut by 4 bases, the J end by 2 bases, with 13 bases between. The CDR3 sequence: CASSLTQGAGANVLTF. DNA of the CDR3: TGTGCCAGCAGCTTAACACAGGGCGCTGGGGCCAACGTCCTGACTTTC.

There are a few counts of this clonotype. V gene TRBV6-1 combines with J gene TRBJ1-5; the D is unclear. The CDR3 runs 17 residues. V was trimmed by 3 bases and J by 0 bases, leaving 15 bases between them. Germline CDR1 MNHNS, CDR2 SASEGT. The CDR3 sequence is CASSEALRHISNQPQHF. CDR3 nucleotides: TGTGCCAGCAGTGAGGCCCTAAGACACATTAGCAATCAGCCCCAGCATTTT.

The chain carries TRBV5-1 and TRBJ2-6, with D perhaps matching TRBD1 (6 bases). Germline CDR1 SGHRS, CDR2 YFSETQ. Trimming cost V 4 bases and J 0 bases, with 20 bases left between them. CDR3 length equals 19 residues. CDR3 loop: CASSQYGTCSYSGANVLTF. CDR3 DNA sequence: TGCGCCAGCAGCCAGTACGGGACATGTTCGTACTCTGGGGCCAACGTCCTGACTTTC.

This clonotype was seen more than once but under ten times. This may arise from a read error, as a much more abundant clone is one base away. The gene calls are TRBV12-3 or TRBV12-4 and TRBJ1-6; D gene ambiguous. The CDR3 consists of 12 residues. Deletions cut 3 bases from V and 9 bases from J, with 6 bases between. The chain's CDR3 is CASSLTGSPLHF. Here the CDR3 DNA reads TGTGCCAGCAGTTTGACGGGTTCACCCCTCCACTTT.

This clonotype occurred many times. CDR3 coding DNA: TGTGCCAGCGTGGACAGGGTAGGTGGCTACACCTTC. As protein: CASVDRVGGYTF. The chain joins TRBV12-3 or TRBV12-4 to TRBJ1-2, with 8 nucleotides matching TRBD1. The CDR3 covers 12 residues. The V and J ends lost 8 bases and 7 bases, in that order; junction bases with no gene match: 6.

The chain links TRBV2 to TRBJ2-7; no firm D call. This CDR3 spans 13 amino acids. V lost 4 bases and J lost 3, with 10 bases in between. CDR1 SNHLY and CDR2 FYNNEI come from the germline V gene. The CDR3 DNA reads TGTGCCAGCAGTGGGATGCGGCACTACGAGCAGTACTTC. It is translated as CASSGMRHYEQYF. The entire variable domain, with the rest obtained from reference TRBV2 and TRBJ2-7, is as follows: EPEVTQTPSHQVTQMGQEVILRCVPISNHLYFYWYRQILGQKVEFLVSFYNNEISEKSEIFDDQFSVERPDGSNFTLKIRSTKLEDSAMYFCASSGMRHYEQYFGPGTRLTVT.

The chain uses TRBV9 and TRBJ2-5; perhaps TRBD2 as D (6 bases). V lost 0 bases and J lost 5, with 14 bases in between. Germline CDR1 is SGDLS and CDR2 is YYNGEE. This CDR3 is built from 15 residues. The DNA of the CDR3 is TGTGCCAGCAGCGTAGTTGAAGGACGGGAGGAGACCCAGTACTTC. This gives the protein CASSVVEGREETQYF.

This clonotype was found many times. This chain connects TRBV5-1 to TRBJ2-2; tentative D call: TRBD2 (6 bases). V dropped 4 bases and J dropped 3 bases, with 10 bases sitting between them. Germline V gives CDR1 SGHRS, CDR2 YFSETQ. CDR3 length: 14 amino acids. The CDR3 here is CASSRRADTGELFF. DNA for the CDR3: TGCGCCAGCAGCCGGAGGGCTGACACCGGGGAGCTGTTTTTT.

This clonotype was found many times. This chain links TRBV9 with TRBJ1-1; a possible D gene is TRBD1 (6 bases). V was shortened by 4 bases and J by 0 bases, with 22 bases between the two germline ends. The CDR3 extends over 18 amino acids. Germline values: CDR1 SGDLS, CDR2 YYNGEE. CDR3 sequence (DNA): TGTGCCAGCAGCTCCCCGCAGGGGCTAGGATCTGTGAACACTGAAGCTTTCTTT. This sequence encodes CASSSPQGLGSVNTEAFF.

With respect to this clonotype: Given the absence of the conserved phenylalanine or tryptophan at the CDR3 end, a read error is likely. The chain recombines TRBV25-1 with TRBJ2-1, with 7 bases aligning to TRBD2. With V trimmed by 5 bases and J by 4 bases, 5 bases remained unmatched. Germline assignment: CDR1 MGHDK and CDR2 SYGVNS. The CDR3 sequence is 14 residues long. DNA of the CDR3: TGTGCCAGCAGTTCCGGGACTACGTACAATGAGCAGTTCTCC. This sequence encodes CASSSGTTYNEQFS.

The genes are TRBV6-1 and TRBJ1-2, with D perhaps matching TRBD1 (6 bases). Germline-derived CDR1 and CDR2 are MNHNS and SASEGT. V was clipped by 5 bases and J by 8 bases, with 12 bases between them. The CDR3 has 12 amino acids. CDR3 sequence: CASSSDRRGYTF. The CDR3 DNA reads as TGTGCCAGCAGTTCTGACAGGCGCGGCTACACCTTC.

This clonotype was picked up many times. CDR3 residues: CASSQDQHNEQFF. CDR3 nucleotide sequence: TGTGCCAGCAGCCAAGATCAGCACAATGAGCAGTTCTTC. The rearrangement links TRBV3-1 to TRBJ2-1; D gene uncertain. The V end was cut by 0 bases, the J end by 5 bases, with 5 bases between. Germline V gives CDR1 LGHDT, CDR2 YNNKEL (reference sequence). This CDR3 spans 13 amino acids.

The J gene is TRBJ2-7, the V gene TRBV29-1, with 7 bases fitting TRBD1. V lost 8 bases, J lost 4 bases, and 5 bases stayed unmatched. The germline V gene has CDR1 SQVTM and CDR2 ANQGSEA. The CDR3 sequence is 11 residues long. CDR3 protein: CSPGTEYEQYF. In DNA form, the CDR3 reads TGCAGCCCCGGGACAGAATACGAGCAGTACTTC.

The rearrangement joins TRBV6-6 to TRBJ1-1; 7 bases match TRBD1. Germline lookup yields CDR1 MNHNY and CDR2 SVGAGI (reference sequence). The CDR3 runs 15 residues. V gave up 5 bases and J gave up 7 bases; unmatched junction bases: 13. CDR3 nucleotide sequence: TGTGCCAGCAGTCTTACCTTTATGGGACAGTATGAAGCTTTCTTT. Translation: CASSLTFMGQYEAFF.

This clonotype was seen ten or more times. This sequence joins TRBV20-1 and TRBJ1-3, with 8 bases identical to TRBD1. The germline gives CDR1 DFQATT, CDR2 SNEGSKA (reference sequence). The V segment lost 1 base and the J segment 3 bases; nucleotides outside the gene matches: 2. This CDR3 spans 14 amino acids. The CDR3 nucleotides are TGCAGTGCTAGAGTACAGGGGGTTGGAAACACCATATATTTT. It encodes CSARVQGVGNTIYF.